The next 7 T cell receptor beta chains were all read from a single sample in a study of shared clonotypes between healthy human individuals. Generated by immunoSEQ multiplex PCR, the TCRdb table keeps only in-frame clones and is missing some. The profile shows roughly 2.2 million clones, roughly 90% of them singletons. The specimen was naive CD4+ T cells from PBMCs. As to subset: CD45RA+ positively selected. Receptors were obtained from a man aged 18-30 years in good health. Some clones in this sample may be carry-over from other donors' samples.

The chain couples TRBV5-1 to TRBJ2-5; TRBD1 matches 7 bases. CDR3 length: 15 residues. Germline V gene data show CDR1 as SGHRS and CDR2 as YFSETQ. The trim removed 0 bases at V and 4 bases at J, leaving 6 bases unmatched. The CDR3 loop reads CASSLGTGWGETQYF. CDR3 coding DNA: TGCGCCAGCAGCTTGGGGACAGGTTGGGGAGAGACCCAGTACTTC.

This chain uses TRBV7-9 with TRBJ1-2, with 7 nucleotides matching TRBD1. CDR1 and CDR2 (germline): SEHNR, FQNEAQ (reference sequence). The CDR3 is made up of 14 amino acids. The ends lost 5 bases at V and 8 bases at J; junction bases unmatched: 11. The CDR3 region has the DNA TGTGCCAGCAGCAGGACCGACAGGGAAGGAGGCTACACCTTC. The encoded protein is CASSRTDREGGYTF.

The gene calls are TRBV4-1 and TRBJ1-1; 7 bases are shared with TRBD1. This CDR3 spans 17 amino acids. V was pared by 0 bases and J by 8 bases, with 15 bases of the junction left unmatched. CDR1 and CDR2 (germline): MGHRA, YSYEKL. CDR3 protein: CASSQEKSSGGYAEAFF. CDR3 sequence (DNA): TGCGCCAGCAGCCAAGAAAAATCCTCAGGGGGTTATGCCGAAGCTTTCTTT.

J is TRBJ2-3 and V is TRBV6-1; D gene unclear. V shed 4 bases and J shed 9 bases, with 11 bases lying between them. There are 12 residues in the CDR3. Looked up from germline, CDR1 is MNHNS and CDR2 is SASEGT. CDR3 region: CASSVLSSTQYF. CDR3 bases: TGTGCCAGCAGTGTCCTTAGCAGCACGCAGTATTTT.

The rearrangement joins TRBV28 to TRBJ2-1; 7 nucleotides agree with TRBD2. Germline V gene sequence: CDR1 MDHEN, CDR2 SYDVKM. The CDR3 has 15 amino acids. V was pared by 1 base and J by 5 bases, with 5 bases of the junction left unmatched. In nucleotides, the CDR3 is TGTGCCAGCAGTTTATCGGCTAGCGGAAACAATGAGCAGTTCTTC. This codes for CASSLSASGNNEQFF.

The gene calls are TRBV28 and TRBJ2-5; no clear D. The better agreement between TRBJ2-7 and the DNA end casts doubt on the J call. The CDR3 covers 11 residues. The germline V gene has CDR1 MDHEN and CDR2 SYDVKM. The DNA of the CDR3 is TGTGCCAGCACCGACTCCTACGAGCAGTACTTC. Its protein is CASTDSYEQYF.

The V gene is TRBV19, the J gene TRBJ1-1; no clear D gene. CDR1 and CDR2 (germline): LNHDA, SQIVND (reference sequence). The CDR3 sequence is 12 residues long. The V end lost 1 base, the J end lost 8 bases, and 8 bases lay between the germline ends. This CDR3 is CASSIVGSEAFF. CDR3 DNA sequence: TGTGCCAGTAGTATAGTTGGCAGCGAAGCTTTCTTT.